This TCR beta chain was found in a study of blood T cell repertoires in COVID-19. Across the study: The study drew acute and convalescent COVID-19 samples from the United States, Italy and Spain. T cells, B-cell-depleted T cells, or PBMCs supplied cDNA or gDNA.

With V trimmed by 8 bases and J by 1 base, 9 bases remained unmatched. The germline V gene has CDR1 LNHNV and CDR2 YYDKDF (reference sequence). The CDR3 has 16 residues. Authors' data handling: Cell counts per sample came from amplifying reference gene primers. Assay used: immunoSEQ multiplex PCR; TCRdb lists only in-frame clones, some missing. The V and J calls and the clone size are those of that table, but D and trimming were determined from the DNA. The repertoire has tens of thousands of clones, more than 75% of them found once; the top ten carry 9.5% to 12%. Seattle cases were enrolled at active infection and followed longitudinally.

The sample was peripheral blood. The gene calls are TRBV15 and TRBJ1-4; 8 nucleotides match TRBD1. The receptor was isolated from a man in his sixties with COVID-19, enrolled during active disease. CDR3 bases: TGTGCCACCCGACCAGACAGGGGCTTAACTAATGAAAAACTGTTTTTT. Protein product: CATRPDRGLTNEKLFF.